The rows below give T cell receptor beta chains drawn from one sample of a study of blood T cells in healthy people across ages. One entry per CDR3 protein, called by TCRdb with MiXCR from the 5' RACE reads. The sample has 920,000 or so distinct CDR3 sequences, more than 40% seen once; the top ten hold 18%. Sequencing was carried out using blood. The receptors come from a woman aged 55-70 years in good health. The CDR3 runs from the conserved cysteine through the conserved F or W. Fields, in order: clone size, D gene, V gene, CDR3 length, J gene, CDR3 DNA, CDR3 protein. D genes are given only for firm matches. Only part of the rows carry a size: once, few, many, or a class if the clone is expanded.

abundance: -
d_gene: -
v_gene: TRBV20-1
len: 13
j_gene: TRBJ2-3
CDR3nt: TGCAGTGCTGTACTTACCTCCACAGATACGCAGTATTTT
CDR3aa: CSAVLTSTDTQYF

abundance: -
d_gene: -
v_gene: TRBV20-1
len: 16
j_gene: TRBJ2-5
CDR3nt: TGCAGTGCTCTGGGGACCGGGCTCCGGGTGGGAGAGACCCAGTACTTC
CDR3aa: CSALGTGLRVGETQYF

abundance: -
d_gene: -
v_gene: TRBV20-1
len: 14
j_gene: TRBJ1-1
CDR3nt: TGCAGTGCTAGAGGGGACCACATGAACACTGAAGCTTTCTTT
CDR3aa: CSARGDHMNTEAFF

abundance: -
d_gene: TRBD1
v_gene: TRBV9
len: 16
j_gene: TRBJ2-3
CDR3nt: TGTGCCAGCAGCCTCGGGGACAGGGGGCGAGCAGATACGCAGTATTTT
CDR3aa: CASSLGDRGRADTQYF

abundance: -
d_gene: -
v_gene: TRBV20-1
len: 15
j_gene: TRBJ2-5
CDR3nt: TGCAGTGCTAGAGACTACGGGAGAGTGGACAATGAGCAGTACTTC
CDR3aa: CSARDYGRVDNEQYF

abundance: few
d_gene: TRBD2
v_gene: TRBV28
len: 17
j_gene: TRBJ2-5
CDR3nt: TGTGCCAGCAGTTCCCCCGGACTAGCGGGAGGCCAAGAGACCCAGTACTTC
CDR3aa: CASSSPGLAGGQETQYF

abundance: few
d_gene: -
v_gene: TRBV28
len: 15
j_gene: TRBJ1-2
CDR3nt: TGTGCCAGCAGTTCAAGCCGACTTGCTAACTATGGCTACACCTTC
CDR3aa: CASSSSRLANYGYTF

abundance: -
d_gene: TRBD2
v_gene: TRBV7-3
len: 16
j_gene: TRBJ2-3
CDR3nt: TGTGCCAGCAGCGATAGGACTAGCGGGAAGACAGATACGCAGTATTTT
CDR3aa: CASSDRTSGKTDTQYF

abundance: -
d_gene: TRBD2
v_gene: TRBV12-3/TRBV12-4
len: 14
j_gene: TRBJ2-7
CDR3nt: TGTGCCAGCAGTTTCGGGGGGGTTCCCTACGAGCAGTACTTC
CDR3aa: CASSFGGVPYEQYF

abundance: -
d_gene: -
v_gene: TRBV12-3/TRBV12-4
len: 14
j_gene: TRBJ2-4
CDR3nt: TGTGCCAGCAGTGGGCCTTGGGCCAAAAACATTCAGTACTTC
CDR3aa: CASSGPWAKNIQYF

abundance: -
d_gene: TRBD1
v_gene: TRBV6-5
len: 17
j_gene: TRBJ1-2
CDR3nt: TGTGCCAGCAGTTACAGTCCAGGGGGCAAAGCTAACTATGGCTACACCTTC
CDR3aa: CASSYSPGGKANYGYTF